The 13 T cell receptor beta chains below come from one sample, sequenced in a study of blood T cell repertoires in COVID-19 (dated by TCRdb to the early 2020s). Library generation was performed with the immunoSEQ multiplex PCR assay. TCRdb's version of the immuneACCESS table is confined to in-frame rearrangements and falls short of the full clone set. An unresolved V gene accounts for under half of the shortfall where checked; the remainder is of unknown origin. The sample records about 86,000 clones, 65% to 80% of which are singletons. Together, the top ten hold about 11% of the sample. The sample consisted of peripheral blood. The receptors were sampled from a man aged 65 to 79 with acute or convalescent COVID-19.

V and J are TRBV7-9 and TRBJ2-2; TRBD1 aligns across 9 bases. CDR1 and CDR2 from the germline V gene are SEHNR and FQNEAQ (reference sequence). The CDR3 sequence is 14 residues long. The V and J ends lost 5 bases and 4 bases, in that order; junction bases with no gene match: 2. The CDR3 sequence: CASSETGGTGELFF. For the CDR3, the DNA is TGTGCCAGCAGCGAGACAGGGGGCACCGGGGAGCTGTTTTTT.

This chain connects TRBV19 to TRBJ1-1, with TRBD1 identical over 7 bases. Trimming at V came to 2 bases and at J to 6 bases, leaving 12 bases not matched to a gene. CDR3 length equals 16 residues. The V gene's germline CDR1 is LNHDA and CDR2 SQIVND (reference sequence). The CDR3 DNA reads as TGTGCCAGTAGTATACTAGGGGGCTCTTGGGGGCCTGAAGCTTTCTTT. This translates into CASSILGGSWGPEAFF.

The CDR3 sequence is CARSSYLRQGERDEQFF. The DNA of the CDR3 is TGTGCCAGAAGCTCTTATCTTAGACAGGGGGAAAGGGATGAGCAGTTCTTC. The genes are TRBV5-3 and TRBJ2-1, with 9 bases fitting TRBD1. TRBV5-3 is given ORF status, its function remaining uncertain. V was pared by 3 bases and J by 8 bases, with 15 bases of the junction left unmatched. This CDR3 has 17 amino acids.

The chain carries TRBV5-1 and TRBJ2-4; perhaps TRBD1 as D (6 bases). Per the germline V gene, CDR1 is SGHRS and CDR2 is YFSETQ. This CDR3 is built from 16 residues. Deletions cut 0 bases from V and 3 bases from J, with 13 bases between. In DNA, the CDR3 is TGCGCCAGCAGCTTGGGGGCAGGGGCCCTCAAAAACATTCAGTACTTC. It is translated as CASSLGAGALKNIQYF.

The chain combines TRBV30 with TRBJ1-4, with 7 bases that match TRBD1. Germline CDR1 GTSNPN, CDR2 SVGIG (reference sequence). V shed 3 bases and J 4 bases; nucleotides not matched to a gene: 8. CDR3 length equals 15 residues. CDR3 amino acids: CAWSRGTVSNEKLFF. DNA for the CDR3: TGTGCCTGGAGCCGCGGGACAGTCAGTAATGAAAAACTGTTTTTT. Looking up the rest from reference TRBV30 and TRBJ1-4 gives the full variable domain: SQTIHQWPATLVQPVGSPLSLECTVEGTSNPNLYWYRQAAGRGLQLLFYSVGIGQISSEVPQNLSASRPQDRQFILSSKKLLLSDSGFYLCAWSRGTVSNEKLFFGSGTQLSVL.

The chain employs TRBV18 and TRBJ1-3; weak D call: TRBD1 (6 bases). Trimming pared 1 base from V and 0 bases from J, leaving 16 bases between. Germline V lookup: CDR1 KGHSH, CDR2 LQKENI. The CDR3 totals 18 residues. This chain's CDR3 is CASSPLPTDSGSGNTIYF. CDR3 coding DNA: TGTGCCAGCTCACCACTTCCGACGGACAGCGGCTCTGGAAACACCATATATTTT.

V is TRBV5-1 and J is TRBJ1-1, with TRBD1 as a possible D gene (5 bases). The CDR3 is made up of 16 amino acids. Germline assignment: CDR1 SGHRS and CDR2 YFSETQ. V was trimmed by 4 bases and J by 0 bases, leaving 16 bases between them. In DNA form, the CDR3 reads TGCGCCAGCAGCGGCGACAGCCCTCTCATGAACACTGAAGCTTTCTTT. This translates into CASSGDSPLMNTEAFF.

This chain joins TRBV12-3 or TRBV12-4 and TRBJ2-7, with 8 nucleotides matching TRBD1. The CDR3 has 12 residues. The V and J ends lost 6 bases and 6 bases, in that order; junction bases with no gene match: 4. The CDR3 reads CASSTGGVEQYV. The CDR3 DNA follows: TGTGCCAGCAGCACAGGGGGAGTCGAGCAGTACGTC.

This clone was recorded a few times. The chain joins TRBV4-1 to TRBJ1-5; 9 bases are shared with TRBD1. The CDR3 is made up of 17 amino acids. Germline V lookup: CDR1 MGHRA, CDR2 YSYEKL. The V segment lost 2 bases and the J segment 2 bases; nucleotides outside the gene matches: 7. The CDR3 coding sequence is TGCGCCAGCAGCCAATACAGGGGGCGCGACGGCAATCAGCCCCAGCATTTT. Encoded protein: CASSQYRGRDGNQPQHF.

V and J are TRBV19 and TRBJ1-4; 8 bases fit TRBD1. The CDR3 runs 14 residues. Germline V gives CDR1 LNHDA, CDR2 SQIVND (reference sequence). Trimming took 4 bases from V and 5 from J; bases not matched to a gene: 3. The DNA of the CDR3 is TGTGCCAGTAGTACCCGGACAGGGAATGAAAAACTGTTTTTT. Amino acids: CASSTRTGNEKLFF.

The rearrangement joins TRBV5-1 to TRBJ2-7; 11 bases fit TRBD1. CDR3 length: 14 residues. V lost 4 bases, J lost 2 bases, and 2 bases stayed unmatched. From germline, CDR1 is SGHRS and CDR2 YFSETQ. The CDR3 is CASSMGQGAYEQYF. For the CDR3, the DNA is TGCGCCAGCAGCATGGGACAGGGGGCCTACGAGCAGTACTTC.

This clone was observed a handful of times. CDR3 nucleotide sequence: TGCGCCAGCAGCTTGGAACGCCTGGGCGATTCACCCCTCCACTTT. The encoded protein is CASSLERLGDSPLHF. The genes are TRBV5-1 and TRBJ1-6, with D hard to call. V dropped 0 bases and J dropped 8 bases, with 12 bases sitting between them. The germline V gene has CDR1 SGHRS and CDR2 YFSETQ. The CDR3 totals 15 residues.

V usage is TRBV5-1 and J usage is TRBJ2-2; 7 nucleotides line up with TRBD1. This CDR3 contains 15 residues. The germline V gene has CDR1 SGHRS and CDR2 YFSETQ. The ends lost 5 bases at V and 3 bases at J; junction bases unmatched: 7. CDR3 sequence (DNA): TGCGCCAGCAGTCTACAGGGGCGGGACACCGGGGAGCTGTTTTTT. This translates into CASSLQGRDTGELFF.